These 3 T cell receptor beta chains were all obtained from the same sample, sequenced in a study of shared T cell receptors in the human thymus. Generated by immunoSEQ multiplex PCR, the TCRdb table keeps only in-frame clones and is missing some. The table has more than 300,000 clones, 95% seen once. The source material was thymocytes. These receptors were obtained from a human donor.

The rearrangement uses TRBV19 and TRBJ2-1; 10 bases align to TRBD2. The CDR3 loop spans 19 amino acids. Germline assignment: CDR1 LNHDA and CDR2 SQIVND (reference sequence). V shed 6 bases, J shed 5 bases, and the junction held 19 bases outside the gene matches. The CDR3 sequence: CASSPNEREGRTTDNEQFF. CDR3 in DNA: TGTGCCAGTAGCCCCAATGAGCGGGAGGGCCGTACGACTGACAATGAGCAGTTCTTC.

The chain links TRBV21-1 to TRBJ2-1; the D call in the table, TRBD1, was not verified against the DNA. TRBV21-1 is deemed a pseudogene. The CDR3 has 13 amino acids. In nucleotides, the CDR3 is TGTGCCAGCAGCAAAGCTGCCAGGCATGCGCGGTTCTTC. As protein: CASSKAARHARFF.

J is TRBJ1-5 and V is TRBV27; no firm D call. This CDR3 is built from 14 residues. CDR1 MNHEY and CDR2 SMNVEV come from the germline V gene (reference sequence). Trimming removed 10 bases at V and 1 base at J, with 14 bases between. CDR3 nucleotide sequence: TGTGCCACCCAGGACCTTTCGAGCAATCAGCCCCAGCATTTT. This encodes CATQDLSSNQPQHF.